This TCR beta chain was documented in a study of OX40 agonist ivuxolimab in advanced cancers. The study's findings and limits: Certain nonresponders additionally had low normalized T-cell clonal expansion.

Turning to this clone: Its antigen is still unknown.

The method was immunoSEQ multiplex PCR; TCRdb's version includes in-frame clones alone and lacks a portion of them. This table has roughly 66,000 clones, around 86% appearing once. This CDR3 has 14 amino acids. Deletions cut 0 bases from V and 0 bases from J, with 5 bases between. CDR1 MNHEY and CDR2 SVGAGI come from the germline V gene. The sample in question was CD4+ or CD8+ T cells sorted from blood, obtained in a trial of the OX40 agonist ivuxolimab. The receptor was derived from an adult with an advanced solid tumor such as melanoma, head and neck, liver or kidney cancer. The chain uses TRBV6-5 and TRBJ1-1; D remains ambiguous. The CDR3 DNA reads TGTGCCAGCAGTTACTCCTTACTGAACACTGAAGCTTTCTTT. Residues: CASSYSLLNTEAFF.